The following is a T cell receptor beta chain sequence with its context. Its recognized antigen is unknown. One base away there is no much larger clone; base qualities are not given. The time point label of this sample denotes: about 28 days (+/-7) after the second vaccine dose. AZD1222 recipients given second doses at about 4 weeks or at about 12 weeks were pooled, since spike-specific TCR depth and breadth were not found to differ between the two schedules. The vaccinee samples were drawn from two UK trials, COV001 and COV002, one of which was a single-blind randomized controlled phase 2/3 trial testing AZD1222 (ChAdOx1 nCoV-19) in healthy adults. For TCRbeta chain sequencing, PBMC samples from trial participants were taken at day 0 and at day 28 after the second dose. This entry belongs to a study of T cell responses to AZD1222 COVID-19 vaccine (dated by TCRdb to the early 2020s). About the full investigation: TCR sequencing was performed for more than 230 trial participants, of whom around 210 were given two doses of AZD1222 and around 26 were given two doses of MenACWY control vaccine. Trial participants were enrolled by age into 18-55, 56-69 and 70-plus year subgroups, with approximately 150, 30 and 60 TCR-sequenced participants respectively.

The germline V gene encodes CDR1 SNHLY and CDR2 FYNNEI. Taken from cysteine to phenylalanine, the CDR3 has 15 residues. Solely the CDR3 DNA is kept, with 45 bases framed from the first base. Trimming leaves V shorter by 1 base and J shorter by 6 bases, with the junction holding 9 bases beyond the gene matches. Summary of the overall study and its limitations: Spike-specific TCR breadth and depth rose significantly after two AZD1222 doses compared with day 0 and with MenACWY recipients. The vaccine-associated CD4 TCRs covered the entire spike protein, and the dominant responses fell in regions 160-218 and 743-854. Nearly half of unique spike-specific TCRs reportedly recognized epitopes outside regions mutated in the B.1.351 and B.1.1.7 variants. Only five to seven AZD1222 recipients were SARS-CoV-2 seropositive at baseline, limiting conclusions about previously exposed vaccinees. The 56-69-year group was small, and its depth increase did not reach significance, likely because of low power. Participants were mostly white British, with more females than males. The authors suggested clonal diversity may have been underestimated. Because no samples from the day 14 peak response were available, repertoires could be characterized only after the peak T cell response.

The CDR3 regions of human TCRbeta chains were analyzed by immunosequencing. In the original analysis: TCRs in the repertoires were matched against a reference library of SARS-CoV-2-specific TCRs that had been generated with the MIRA antigen-specificity platform. Breadth meant the fraction of unique TCRs that were SARS-CoV-2-associated, whereas depth meant the fraction of total T cells that were SARS-CoV-2-associated. Each spike-specific TCR was assigned to its reactive spike region and to a CD4 or CD8 class using the MIRA data. Log10-transformed breadth and depth values were compared by one-way ANOVA with Sidak's multiple comparisons tests. Sourced from immuneACCESS, this table was stored by TCRdb with only in-frame sequences that have V and J called. A share of the clones is absent; for the studies checked, an unresolved V gene accounts for under half, and the remainder has no known explanation. The V and J calls and clone size come from that table; D and trimming were worked out from the DNA. Present in this sample are tens of thousands of clones, about 91% of which were seen just once. Approximately 25% of the sample is held by the ten biggest clonotypes.

The chain is assembled from TRBV2 and TRBJ2-7, and TRBD1 matches 7 of the central bases. The sample was peripheral blood, taken 28 days after the second AZD1222 dose. The sequence derives from an adult who received the AZD1222 COVID-19 vaccine. The CDR3 has the sequence CASSEVRQGSSEQYF. The nucleotides are TGTGCCAGCAGTGAAGTGCGACAGGGATCGTCCGAGCAGTACTTC.